Below are 25 T cell receptor beta chains sequenced from a single sample in a study of Ad26.COV2.S vaccination and SARS-CoV-2 variants. Repertoires were generated with immunoSEQ multiplex PCR, while TCRdb's copy carries only in-frame clones and drops some. The table shows some 340,000 clones, with about 82% occurring only once. Treatment specified: 15 to 20 received Ad26.COV2.S at low or high dose, single or two shots; 5 received placebo; per-sample allocation not given. Sampling happened 63 days after the first vaccine or placebo injection. The material was peripheral blood, obtained in a trial of Ad26.COV2.S vaccine versus placebo. These receptors were taken from a person between 18 and 59 years old who received the Ad26.COV2.S COVID-19 vaccine or a placebo.

V and J are TRBV24-1 and TRBJ2-7; 9 bases are a match to TRBD1. Germline V CDR1 and CDR2: KGHDR, SFDVKD. Unmatched junction bases numbered 5, after V lost 5 bases and J lost 4 bases. The length of the CDR3 is 14 residues. CDR3 sequence: CATSGDRDGYEQYF. CDR3 nucleotides: TGTGCCACCAGTGGGGACAGGGACGGTTACGAGCAGTACTTC.

The genes are TRBV9 and TRBJ2-5; 7 bases are shared with TRBD1. The CDR3 covers 18 residues. CDR1 and CDR2 (germline): SGDLS, YYNGEE. V trimming: 0 bases; J trimming: 2 bases; junction bases outside the gene matches: 13. The CDR3 DNA follows: TGTGCCAGCAGCGTAGCGATACACAGGGGAATGGGTCAAGAGACCCAGTACTTC. Its translation: CASSVAIHRGMGQETQYF.

The rearrangement uses TRBV10-1 and TRBJ2-3; 8 nucleotides align to TRBD2. The V segment lost 3 bases and the J segment 1 base; nucleotides outside the gene matches: 6. CDR3 length equals 16 residues. The V gene's germline CDR1 is WNHNN and CDR2 SYGVQD (reference sequence). The CDR3 loop reads CASSDPATSGTDTQYF. The CDR3 DNA reads TGCGCCAGCAGTGACCCCGCGACTAGCGGCACAGATACGCAGTATTTT.

This chain uses TRBV7-8 with TRBJ2-7; no definite D call. The CDR3 spans 15 residues. Looked up from germline, CDR1 is SGHVS and CDR2 is FQNEAQ. The V end was cut by 0 bases, the J end by 4 bases, with 13 bases between. The CDR3 reads CASSLATSENYEQYF. The CDR3 DNA is TGTGCCAGCAGCTTAGCGACATCGGAAAATTACGAGCAGTACTTC.

V is TRBV4-1 and J is TRBJ1-5; D uncertain. Trimming cost V 3 bases and J 2 bases, with 8 bases left between them. CDR1 is MGHRA, CDR2 YSYEKL, per germline. CDR3 length: 14 amino acids. The CDR3 here is CASSHRLGNQPQHF. For the CDR3, the DNA is TGCGCCAGCAGCCACCGGTTGGGCAATCAGCCCCAGCATTTT.

The CDR3 coding sequence is TGTGCCAGCAGCCACTCCTACGAGCAGTACTTC. It specifies CASSHSYEQYF. This chain joins TRBV7-8 and TRBJ2-7; D not resolved. The CDR3 contains 11 residues. Trimming removed 5 bases from V and 0 bases from J, with 2 bases in between. Germline V gene data show CDR1 as SGHVS and CDR2 as FQNEAQ.

As to this clone: Mismatch with germline at one junction end may stem from a read error. J is TRBJ2-5 and V is TRBV4-2; D gene ambiguous. The CDR3 runs to 16 residues. Germline CDR1 is LGHNA and CDR2 is YNFKEQ. Here the CDR3 DNA reads TGTGCCAGCCGCCAAACTCTCAGCCCGTACCAAGAGACCCAGTACTTC. This sequence encodes CASRQTLSPYQETQYF.

The chain uses TRBV7-9 and TRBJ2-1; D call uncertain. Trimming took 1 base from V and 10 from J, leaving 5 bases between them. Germline CDR1 and CDR2: SEHNR and FQNEAQ (reference sequence). This CDR3 contains 11 residues. The CDR3 DNA sequence: TGTGCCAGCAGCTTAGTCCAGGAGCAGTTCTTC. This codes for CASSLVQEQFF.

The chain joins TRBV6-4 to TRBJ2-3, with TRBD1 identical over 9 bases. The germline V gene encodes CDR1 MRHNA and CDR2 SNTAGT. The CDR3 is made up of 17 amino acids. V dropped 4 bases and J dropped 2; count of bases not matched to a gene: 10. Here the CDR3 reads CASSVEWTGVATDTQYF. In DNA, the CDR3 is TGTGCCAGCAGTGTGGAATGGACAGGGGTCGCCACAGATACGCAGTATTTT.

This chain uses TRBV3-1 (or the pseudogene TRBV3-2) with TRBJ1-2; D possibly corresponds to TRBD1 (6 bases). V lost 4 bases and J lost 3, with 12 bases in between. Germline V gives CDR1 LGHDT, CDR2 YNNKEL (reference sequence). This CDR3 has 14 amino acids. The CDR3 sequence: CASSLGGRDYGYTF. The CDR3 DNA reads TGTGCCAGCAGCCTAGGGGGGCGCGACTATGGCTACACCTTC.

The chain couples TRBV7-9 to TRBJ2-6; D might be TRBD1 or TRBD2, each matching 5 bases. CDR3 length equals 15 residues. Germline CDR1 SEHNR, CDR2 FQNEAQ (reference sequence). V was shortened by 8 bases and J by 3 bases, with 14 bases between the two germline ends. CDR3 residues: CASGFQGVGANVLTF. CDR3 nucleotide sequence: TGTGCCAGCGGATTTCAGGGAGTTGGGGCCAACGTCCTGACTTTC.

The V gene is TRBV27, the J gene TRBJ1-5; D is undetermined. V lost 2 bases and J lost 0, with 11 bases in between. The CDR3 sequence is 16 residues long. CDR1 MNHEY and CDR2 SMNVEV come from the germline V gene (reference sequence). The CDR3 DNA sequence: TGTGCCAGCAGTTTAAGTTGGGAGAATAGCAATCAGCCCCAGCATTTT. As protein: CASSLSWENSNQPQHF.

This chain joins TRBV20-1 and TRBJ2-7, with a tentative D call TRBD2 (6 bases). Trimming took 3 bases from V and 3 from J, leaving 12 bases between them. The V gene's germline CDR1 is DFQATT and CDR2 SNEGSKA (reference sequence). This CDR3 is 13 amino acids long. This CDR3 reads CSASAGPDYEQYF. The CDR3 DNA follows: TGCAGTGCTAGTGCGGGGCCCGACTACGAGCAGTACTTC.

In this sample, this clone turned up a few times. The V call is TRBV5-5, the J call TRBJ2-5; weak D call: TRBD1 (6 bases). Trimming removed 3 bases from V and 4 bases from J, with 13 bases in between. This CDR3 has 14 residues. CDR1 and CDR2 from the germline V gene are SGHKS and YYEKEE (reference sequence). As DNA, the CDR3 is TGTGCCAGCAGCTGGGGGCCCCTAGGAGAGACCCAGTACTTC. Its translation is CASSWGPLGETQYF.

V usage is TRBV7-8 and J usage is TRBJ2-7; D ambiguous. The ends were cut back, 5 bases at V and 1 base at J, with 6 bases in the middle. The CDR3 spans 12 residues. Per germline, CDR1 SGHVS and CDR2 FQNEAQ. The CDR3 loop reads CASSPRSYEQYF. CDR3 in DNA: TGTGCCAGCAGCCCACGTTCCTACGAGCAGTACTTC.

This chain uses TRBV5-1 with TRBJ2-1; 7 bases match TRBD1. In germline, CDR1 is SGHRS, CDR2 YFSETQ. The CDR3 is made up of 13 amino acids. The ends lost 3 bases at V and 5 bases at J; junction bases unmatched: 2. This CDR3 is CASSSGQNNEQFF. For the CDR3, the DNA is TGCGCCAGCAGCTCGGGACAGAACAATGAGCAGTTCTTC.

This clone was seen once. The chain combines TRBV30 with TRBJ1-5; no clear D gene. CDR1 is GTSNPN and CDR2 is SVGIG in the germline V gene (reference sequence). This CDR3 has 15 amino acids. Trimming removed 7 bases from V and 1 base from J, with 17 bases in between. CDR3 residues: CASSGNPRSNQPQHF. In DNA form, the CDR3 reads TGTGCCTCCTCGGGGAATCCTAGGAGCAATCAGCCCCAGCATTTT.

This clone occurred many times. The rearrangement uses TRBV30 and TRBJ2-2, with D possibly being TRBD1 (5 bases). CDR1 GTSNPN and CDR2 SVGIG come from the germline V gene (reference sequence). Trimming pared 2 bases from V and 7 bases from J, leaving 8 bases between. The CDR3 sequence is 12 residues long. CDR3 protein: CAWSKGVGELFF. CDR3 in DNA: TGTGCCTGGAGTAAAGGGGTCGGGGAGCTGTTTTTT.

This chain joins TRBV27 and TRBJ2-3, with 7 bases matching TRBD2. The CDR3 is 16 amino acids. Germline-derived CDR1 and CDR2 are MNHEY and SMNVEV (reference sequence). Trimming cost V 3 bases and J 2 bases; bases outside gene matches: 8. This CDR3 is CASSLSAGVNTDTQYF. The CDR3 DNA follows: TGTGCCAGCAGTTTGTCGGCGGGGGTCAACACAGATACGCAGTATTTT.

The chain is built from TRBV5-4 and TRBJ2-2; 10 nucleotides match TRBD1. CDR3 length: 15 amino acids. J lost 5 bases, V lost 2 bases, and 3 bases had no gene match. Germline V gives CDR1 SGHNT, CDR2 YYREEE (reference sequence). In DNA form, the CDR3 reads TGTGCCAGCAGCTTCGACAGGGGGCTTACCGGGGAGCTGTTTTTT. It is translated as CASSFDRGLTGELFF.

This clone was picked up one time. The genes are TRBV19 and TRBJ1-2; 9 bases are shared with TRBD1. The length of the CDR3 is 17 residues. The V gene end was trimmed by 5 bases and the J gene end by 6 bases; junction bases not matched to a gene: 16. Germline loops: CDR1 LNHDA, CDR2 SQIVND (reference sequence). The CDR3 bases are TGTGCCAGTAGTCGTCAGTCTCCGGGACAGGGAATCCATGGCTACACCTTC. Its translation: CASSRQSPGQGIHGYTF. Supplemented by reference TRBV19 and TRBJ1-2, the full variable domain reads DGGITQSPKYLFRKEGQNVTLSCEQNLNHDAMYWYRQDPGQGLRLIYYSQIVNDFQKGDIAEGYSVSREKKESFPLTVTSAQKNPTAFYLCASSRQSPGQGIHGYTFGSGTRLTVV.

V is TRBV7-3 and J is TRBJ2-1; 11 nucleotides line up with TRBD2. The length of the CDR3 is 15 residues. The trim removed 5 bases at V and 2 bases at J, leaving 2 bases unmatched. Per germline, CDR1 SGHTA and CDR2 FQGTGA. In nucleotides, the CDR3 is TGTGCCAGCAGCATAGCGGGGGGGACCTACAATGAGCAGTTCTTC. It is translated as CASSIAGGTYNEQFF.

The J gene is TRBJ2-5, the V gene TRBV5-5; no clear D gene. The V and J ends lost 4 bases and 2 bases respectively, with 9 bases between them. Germline values: CDR1 SGHKS, CDR2 YYEKEE (reference sequence). The CDR3 totals 13 residues. DNA for the CDR3: TGTGCCAGCAGCCTTGGGGTTCAAGAGACCCAGTACTTC. Protein sequence: CASSLGVQETQYF.

The chain couples TRBV4-1 to TRBJ2-1; 7 bases agree with TRBD1. Unmatched junction bases numbered 7, after V lost 4 bases and J lost 4 bases. In germline, CDR1 is MGHRA, CDR2 YSYEKL. The CDR3 runs to 15 residues. CDR3 sequence (DNA): TGCGCCAGCAGCCCCTTGAGACAGGGTTACAATGAGCAGTTCTTC. The encoded protein is CASSPLRQGYNEQFF.

The chain uses TRBV24-1 and TRBJ1-2, with D hard to call. V was clipped by 7 bases and J by 8 bases, with 19 bases between them. Germline loops: CDR1 KGHDR, CDR2 SFDVKD. The CDR3 covers 14 residues. Here the CDR3 reads CATSPWGRLGGYTF. In DNA form, the CDR3 reads TGTGCCACCAGCCCTTGGGGTCGCCTGGGAGGCTACACCTTC.